This T cell receptor (beta chain) was identified in a study of cytomegalovirus exposure and HLA in healthy donors. Study context: Genetic ancestry analysis placed over 65% of the 400 or so donors that were genotyped in the Caucasian-associated cluster.

General study findings and limits: As immune exposure information, only CMV serostatus was available. Reportedly, fewer N-insertions than the approximately 610-donor mean appeared in an Asian-associated ancestry cluster in a later analysis.

Germline-derived CDR1 and CDR2 are SEHNR and FQNEAQ (reference sequence). The CDR3 has 13 residues. V lost 3 bases and J lost 3, with 9 bases in between. As regards this clone: As yet, its antigen is unknown.

60 Vbeta and 13 Jbeta primers were used in PCR. In the source study's methods: In a later analysis, the count reached 74 million or so unique TCR beta chains, with 10 million to 14 million shared. Produced via immunoSEQ multiplex PCR; TCRdb's table is partial and in-frame only. Clone size and the V and J calls come from that table; the DNA yielded D and trimming. The sample has about 130,000 clones, roughly 70% seen once. The receptor was isolated from a man in his late teens or twenties in good health and CMV-seropositive. The chain recombines TRBV7-9 with TRBJ2-7, with a possible D match to TRBD1 (6 bases). Sequenced input: PBMCs. DNA of the CDR3: TGTGCCAGCAGCTTTCCAGGGGTCTACGAGCAGTACTTC. Protein sequence: CASSFPGVYEQYF.